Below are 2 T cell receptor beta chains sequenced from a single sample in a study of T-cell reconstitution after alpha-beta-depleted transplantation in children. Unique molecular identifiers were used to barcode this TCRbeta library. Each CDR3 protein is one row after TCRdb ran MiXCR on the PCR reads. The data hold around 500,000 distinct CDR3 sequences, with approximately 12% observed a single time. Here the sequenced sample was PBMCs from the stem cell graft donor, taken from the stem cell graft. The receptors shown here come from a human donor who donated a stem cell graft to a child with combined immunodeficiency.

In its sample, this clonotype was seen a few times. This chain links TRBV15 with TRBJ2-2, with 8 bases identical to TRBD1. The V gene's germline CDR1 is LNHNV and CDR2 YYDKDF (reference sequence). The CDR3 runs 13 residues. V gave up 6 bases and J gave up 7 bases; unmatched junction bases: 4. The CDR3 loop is CATSRTGNGELFF. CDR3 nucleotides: TGTGCCACCAGTAGGACAGGGAACGGGGAGCTGTTTTTT. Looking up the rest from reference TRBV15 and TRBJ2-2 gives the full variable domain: DAMVIQNPRYQVTQFGKPVTLSCSQTLNHNVMYWYQQKSSQAPKLLFHYYDKDFNNEADTPDNFQSRRPNTSFCFLDIRSPGLGDTAMYLCATSRTGNGELFFGEGSRLTVL.

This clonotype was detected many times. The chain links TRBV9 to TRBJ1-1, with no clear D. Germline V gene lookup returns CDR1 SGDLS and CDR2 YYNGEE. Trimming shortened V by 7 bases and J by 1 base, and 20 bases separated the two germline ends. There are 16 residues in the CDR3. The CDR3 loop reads CASSRERATTNTEAFF. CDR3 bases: TGTGCCAGCTCCCGGGAGAGGGCCACTACGAACACTGAAGCTTTCTTT.